This record looks at one T cell receptor beta chain sequence and its context. Its cognate antigen is unknown. TCRdb reanalysed the reads using MiXCR and keeps one entry per CDR3 protein. The sample includes about 830,000 distinct CDR3 sequences, less than 35% of them seen just once. This record belongs to a study of T cell repertoires in cytomegalovirus infection. Study-wide background: CMV epitopes that were recently identified and HLA-C-restricted were used alongside well-studied HLA-B-restricted ones. It was the public TCR beta signatures that indicated both CMV infection and matching HLA type.

General study findings and limits: What dominated the ex vivo response were HLA-C-restricted CMV-specific TCR beta clonotypes.

This receptor was taken from a human donor in good health (CMV status not recorded). Some clones in this sample may be carry-over from other donors' samples. The sample here was cultured CD8+ T cells from PBMCs, taken from culture after CMV antigen stimulation.

In DNA, the CDR3 is TGTGCCACCAGCAGCCCCGACAGGATCCCGGGGAATGAGCAGTTCTTC. Translated: CATSSPDRIPGNEQFF. The V gene is TRBV15, the J gene TRBJ2-1, with D maybe TRBD1 (6 bases). In germline, CDR1 is LNHNV, CDR2 YYDKDF (reference sequence). The V gene lost 3 bases and the J gene lost 7 bases, with 19 bases spanning the gap. The CDR3 totals 16 residues.